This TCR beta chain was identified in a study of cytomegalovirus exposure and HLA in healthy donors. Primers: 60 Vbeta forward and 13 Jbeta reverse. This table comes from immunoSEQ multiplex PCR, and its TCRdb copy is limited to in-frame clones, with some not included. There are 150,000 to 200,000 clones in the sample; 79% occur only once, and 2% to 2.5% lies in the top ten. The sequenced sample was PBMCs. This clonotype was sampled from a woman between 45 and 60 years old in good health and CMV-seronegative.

The CDR3 coding sequence is TGTGCCAGTAGTATACCCGGGACAGGGTCTGGCTACACCTTC. Protein: CASSIPGTGSGYTF. The chain links TRBV19 to TRBJ1-2; TRBD1 agrees at 9 bases. After removal of 2 bases from V and 7 bases from J, the junction contained 5 bases not matched to a gene. The CDR3 spans 14 residues. Per the germline V gene, CDR1 is LNHDA and CDR2 is SQIVND (reference sequence).